This T cell receptor (beta chain) is from a study of cytomegalovirus exposure and HLA in healthy donors. Study conclusions and caveats: Analysis was performed later, and it showed HLA-associated TCR beta chains to be more clonally expanded than equally common others.

Primers for the PCR totalled 60 Vbeta and 13 Jbeta. Assay: immunoSEQ multiplex PCR; the TCRdb copy retains only in-frame clones and omits some. Of some 190,000 clones listed, 70% to 80% are singletons. CDR3 length: 14 residues. CDR1 is GTSNPN and CDR2 is SVGIG in the germline V gene (reference sequence). After removal of 0 bases from V and 10 bases from J, the junction contained 4 bases not matched to a gene. The sample holds a few counts of this clone. What it binds is unknown. The sample was PBMCs. This chain connects TRBV30 to TRBJ1-6; 9 nucleotides match TRBD1. The TCR sequence derives from a woman aged 30 to 39 in good health and CMV-seropositive. The CDR3 protein is CAWSVGQGKSPLHF. The CDR3 DNA is TGTGCCTGGAGTGTGGGACAGGGTAAATCACCCCTCCACTTT.